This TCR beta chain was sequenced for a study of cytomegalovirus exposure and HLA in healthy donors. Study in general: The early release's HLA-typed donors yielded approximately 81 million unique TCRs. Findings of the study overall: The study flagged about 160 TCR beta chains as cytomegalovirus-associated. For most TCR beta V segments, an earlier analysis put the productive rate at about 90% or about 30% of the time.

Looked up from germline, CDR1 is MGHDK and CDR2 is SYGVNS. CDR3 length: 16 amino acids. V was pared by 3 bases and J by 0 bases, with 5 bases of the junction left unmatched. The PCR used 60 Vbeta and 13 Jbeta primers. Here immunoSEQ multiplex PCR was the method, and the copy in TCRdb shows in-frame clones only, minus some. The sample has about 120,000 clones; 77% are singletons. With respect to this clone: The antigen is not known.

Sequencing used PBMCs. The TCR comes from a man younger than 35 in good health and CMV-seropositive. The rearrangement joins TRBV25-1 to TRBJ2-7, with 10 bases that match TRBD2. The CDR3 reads CASSDSSGGNSYEQYF. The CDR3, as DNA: TGTGCCAGCAGTGATTCTAGCGGGGGTAACTCCTACGAGCAGTACTTC.